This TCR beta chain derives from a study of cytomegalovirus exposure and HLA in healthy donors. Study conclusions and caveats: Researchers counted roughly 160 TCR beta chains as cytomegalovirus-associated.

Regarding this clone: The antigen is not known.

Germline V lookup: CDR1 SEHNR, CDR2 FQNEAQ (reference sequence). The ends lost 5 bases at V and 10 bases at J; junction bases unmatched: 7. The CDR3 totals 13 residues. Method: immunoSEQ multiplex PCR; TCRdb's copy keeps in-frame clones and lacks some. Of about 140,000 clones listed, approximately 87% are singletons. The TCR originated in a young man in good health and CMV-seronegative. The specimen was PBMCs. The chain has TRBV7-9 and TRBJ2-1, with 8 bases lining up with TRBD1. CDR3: CASSPDRGGEQFF. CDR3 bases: TGTGCCAGCAGCCCAGACAGGGGAGGAGAGCAGTTCTTC.